The source of this T cell receptor (beta chain) is a study of tumor-infiltrating lymphocytes in primary liver carcinoma. Study-level background: Primary liver carcinomas in the patients were surgically resected.

As concerns this clonotype: Its antigen is currently unknown.

Researchers drew blood RNA from unsorted whole blood and extracted germline DNA as well. Among the patients, all had chronic HBV infection and none had been treated. The input was roughly 0.5 ug total RNA; TCR beta cDNA was made from it with a constant-region primer. Generation of the TCR beta libraries relied on three nested multiplex PCR rounds using slightly modified ARM-PCR. Each of the first two PCR rounds ran 9 to 11 cycles with TRBV1-TRBV30 forward and C-beta reverse primers. Via MiXCR, TCRdb re-called the multiplex PCR reads, giving one row per CDR3 protein. The data contain 300,000 to 350,000 distinct CDR3 sequences, around three fifths of them singletons. General study results and limits: Tumor-adjacent and tumor-blood pairs showed less overlap than tumor region pairs. Since the samples were bulk and unsorted, the CD4+ and CD8+ repertoires were not compared.

This CDR3 contains 15 residues. The V and J ends lost 3 bases and 1 base respectively, with 12 bases between them. The germline CDR1 and CDR2 sequences are LNHDA and SQIVND (reference sequence). The sequencing sample was made of peripheral blood. The sequence was obtained from a man between 40 and 49 years old with primary liver carcinoma and hepatitis B virus infection. The chain carries TRBV19 and TRBJ1-1; D unresolved. The CDR3 DNA sequence: TGTGCCAGTAGTATTAAACACGGCCCGAACACTGAAGCTTTCTTT. Encoded protein: CASSIKHGPNTEAFF.